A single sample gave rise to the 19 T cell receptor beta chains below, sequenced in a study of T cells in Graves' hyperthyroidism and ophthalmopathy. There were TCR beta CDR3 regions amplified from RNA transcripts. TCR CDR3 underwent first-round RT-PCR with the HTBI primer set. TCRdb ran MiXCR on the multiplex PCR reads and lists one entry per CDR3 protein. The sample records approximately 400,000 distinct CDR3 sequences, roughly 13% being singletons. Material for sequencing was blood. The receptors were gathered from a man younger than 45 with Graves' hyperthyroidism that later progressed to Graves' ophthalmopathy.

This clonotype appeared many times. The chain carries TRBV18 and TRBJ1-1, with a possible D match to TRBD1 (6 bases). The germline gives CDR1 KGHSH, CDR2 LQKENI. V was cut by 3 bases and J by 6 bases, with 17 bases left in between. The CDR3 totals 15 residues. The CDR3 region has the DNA TGTGCCAGCTCACCTTTTTCTCAGGGGATTGCTGAAGCTTTCTTT. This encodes CASSPFSQGIAEAFF.

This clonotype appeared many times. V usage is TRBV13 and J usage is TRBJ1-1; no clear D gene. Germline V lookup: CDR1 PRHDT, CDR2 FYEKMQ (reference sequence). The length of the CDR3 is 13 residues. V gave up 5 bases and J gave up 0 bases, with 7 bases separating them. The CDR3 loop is CASSKSVNTEAFF. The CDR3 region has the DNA TGTGCCAGCAGCAAAAGCGTGAACACTGAAGCTTTCTTT.

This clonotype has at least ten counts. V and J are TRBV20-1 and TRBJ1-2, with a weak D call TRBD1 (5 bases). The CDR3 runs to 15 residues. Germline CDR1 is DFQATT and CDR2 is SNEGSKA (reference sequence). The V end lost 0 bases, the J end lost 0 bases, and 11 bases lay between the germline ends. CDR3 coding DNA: TGCAGTGCTAGAGATCAGGGCAGCTCTAACTATGGCTACACCTTC. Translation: CSARDQGSSNYGYTF.

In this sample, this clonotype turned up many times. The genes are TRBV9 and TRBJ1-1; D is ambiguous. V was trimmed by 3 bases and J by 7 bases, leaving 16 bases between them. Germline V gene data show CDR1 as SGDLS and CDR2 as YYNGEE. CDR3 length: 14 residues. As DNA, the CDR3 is TGTGCCAGCAGCGCCTTCGTTGGCGACGGTGAAGCTTTCTTT. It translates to CASSAFVGDGEAFF.

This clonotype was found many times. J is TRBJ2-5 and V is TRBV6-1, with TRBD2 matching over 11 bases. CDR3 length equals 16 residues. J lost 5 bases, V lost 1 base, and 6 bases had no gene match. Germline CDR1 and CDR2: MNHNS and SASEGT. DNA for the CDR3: TGTGCCAGCAGTGAAGTTAGCGGGGGGGCCCTGGAGACCCAGTACTTC. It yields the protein CASSEVSGGALETQYF.

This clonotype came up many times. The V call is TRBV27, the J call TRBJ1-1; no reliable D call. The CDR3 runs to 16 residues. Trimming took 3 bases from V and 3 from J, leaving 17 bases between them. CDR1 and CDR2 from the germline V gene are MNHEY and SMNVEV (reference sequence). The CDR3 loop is CASSFTAHSWDTEAFF. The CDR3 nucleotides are TGTGCCAGCAGTTTTACAGCCCACTCATGGGACACTGAAGCTTTCTTT.

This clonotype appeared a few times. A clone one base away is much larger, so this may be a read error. CDR3 DNA sequence: TGTGCCAGCAGACCCAGGGGGGCTAACTATGGCTACACCTTC. Protein product: CASRPRGANYGYTF. This rearrangement joins TRBV5-6 to TRBJ1-2; TRBD1 agrees at 7 bases. V was pared by 5 bases and J by 0 bases, with 4 bases of the junction left unmatched. The germline V gene has CDR1 SGHDT and CDR2 YYEEEE. The CDR3 spans 14 residues.

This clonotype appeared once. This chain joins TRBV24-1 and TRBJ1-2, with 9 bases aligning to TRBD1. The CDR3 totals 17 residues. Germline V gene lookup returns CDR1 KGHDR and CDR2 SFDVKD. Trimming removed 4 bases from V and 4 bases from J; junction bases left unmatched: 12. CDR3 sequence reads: CATSDYGQGLSGYGYTF. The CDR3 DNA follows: TGTGCCACCAGTGACTACGGACAGGGGTTATCTGGCTATGGCTACACCTTC.

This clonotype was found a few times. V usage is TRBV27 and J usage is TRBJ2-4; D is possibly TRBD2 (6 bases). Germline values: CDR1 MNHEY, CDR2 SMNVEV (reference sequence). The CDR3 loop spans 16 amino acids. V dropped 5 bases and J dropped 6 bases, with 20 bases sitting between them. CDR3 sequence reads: CASSPWALDGGNIQYF. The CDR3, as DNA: TGTGCCAGCAGTCCGTGGGCCCTAGACGGGGGAAACATTCAGTACTTC.

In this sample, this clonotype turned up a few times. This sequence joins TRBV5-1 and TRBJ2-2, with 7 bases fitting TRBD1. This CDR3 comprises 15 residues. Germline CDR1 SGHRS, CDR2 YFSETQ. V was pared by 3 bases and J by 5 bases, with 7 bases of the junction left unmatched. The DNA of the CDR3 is TGCGCCAGCAGCTCGACGACAGGGAAAACCGGGGAGCTGTTTTTT. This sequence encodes CASSSTTGKTGELFF.

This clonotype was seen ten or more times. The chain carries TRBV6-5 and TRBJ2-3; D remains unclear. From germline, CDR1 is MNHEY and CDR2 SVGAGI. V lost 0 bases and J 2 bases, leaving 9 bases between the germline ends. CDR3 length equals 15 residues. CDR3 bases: TGTGCCAGCAGTTACTCGTCACAGTTCACAGATACGCAGTATTTT. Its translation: CASSYSSQFTDTQYF.

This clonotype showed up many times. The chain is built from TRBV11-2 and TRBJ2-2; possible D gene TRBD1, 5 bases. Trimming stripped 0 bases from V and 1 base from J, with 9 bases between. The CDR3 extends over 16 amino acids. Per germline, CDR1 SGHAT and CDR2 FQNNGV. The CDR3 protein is CASSLEWGRNTGELFF. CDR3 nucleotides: TGTGCCAGCAGCTTAGAATGGGGCAGGAACACCGGGGAGCTGTTTTTT.

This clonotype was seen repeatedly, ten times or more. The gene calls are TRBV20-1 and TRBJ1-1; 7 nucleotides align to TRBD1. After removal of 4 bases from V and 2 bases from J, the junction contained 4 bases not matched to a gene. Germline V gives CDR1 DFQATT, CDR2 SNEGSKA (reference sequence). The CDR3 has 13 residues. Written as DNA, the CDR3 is TGCAGTGCTAAGGACAGGACTAACACTGAAGCTTTCTTT. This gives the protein CSAKDRTNTEAFF.

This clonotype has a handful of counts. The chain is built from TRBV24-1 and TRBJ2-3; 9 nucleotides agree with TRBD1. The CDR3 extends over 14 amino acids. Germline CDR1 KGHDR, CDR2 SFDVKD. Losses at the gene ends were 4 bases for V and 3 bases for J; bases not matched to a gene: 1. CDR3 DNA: TGTGCCACCAGTGAGGACAGGGGTACAGATACGCAGTATTTT. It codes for CATSEDRGTDTQYF.

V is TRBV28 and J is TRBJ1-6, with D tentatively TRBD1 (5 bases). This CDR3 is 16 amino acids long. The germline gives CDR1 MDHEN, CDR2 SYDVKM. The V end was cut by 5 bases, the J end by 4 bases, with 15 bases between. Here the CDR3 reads CASSTGGGPYNSPLHF. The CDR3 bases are TGTGCCAGCAGTACCGGCGGGGGTCCTTATAATTCACCCCTCCACTTT. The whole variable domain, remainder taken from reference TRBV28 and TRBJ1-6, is DVKVTQSSRYLVKRTGEKVFLECVQDMDHENMFWYRQDPGLGLRLIYFSYDVKMKEKGDIPEGYSVSREKKERFSLILESASTNQTSMYLCASSTGGGPYNSPLHFGNGTRLTVT.

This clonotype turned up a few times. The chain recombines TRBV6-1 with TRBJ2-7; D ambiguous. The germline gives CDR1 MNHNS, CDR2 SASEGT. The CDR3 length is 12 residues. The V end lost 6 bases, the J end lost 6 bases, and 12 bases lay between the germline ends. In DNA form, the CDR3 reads TGTGCCAGCAGCAGACAAGGCCCCGAGCAGTACTTC. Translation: CASSRQGPEQYF.

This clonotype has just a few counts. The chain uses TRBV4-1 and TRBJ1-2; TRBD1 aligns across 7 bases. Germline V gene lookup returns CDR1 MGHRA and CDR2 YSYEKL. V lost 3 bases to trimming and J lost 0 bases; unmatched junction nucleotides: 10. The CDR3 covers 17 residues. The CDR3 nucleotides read TGCGCCAGCAGCCATAAGACAGGGTATGCCTCTAACTATGGCTACACCTTC. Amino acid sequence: CASSHKTGYASNYGYTF.

CDR3 sequence: CASKAFKETQYF. In nucleotides, the CDR3 is TGTGCCAGCAAGGCGTTTAAAGAGACCCAGTACTTC. The V and J genes are TRBV28 and TRBJ2-5; D gene unclear. The germline V gene encodes CDR1 MDHEN and CDR2 SYDVKM. The CDR3 spans 12 residues. The V gene lost 7 bases and the J gene lost 3 bases, with 9 bases spanning the gap.

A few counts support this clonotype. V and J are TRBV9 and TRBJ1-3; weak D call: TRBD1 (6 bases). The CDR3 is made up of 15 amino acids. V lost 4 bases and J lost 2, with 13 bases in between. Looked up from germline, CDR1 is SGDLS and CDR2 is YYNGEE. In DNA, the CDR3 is TGTGCCAGCAGCATCCTAACAGGGCCTGGAAACACCATATATTTT. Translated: CASSILTGPGNTIYF.